This passage covers 3 T cell receptor beta chains from one sample sequenced in a study of blood T cell repertoires in COVID-19. Generated by immunoSEQ multiplex PCR, the TCRdb table keeps only in-frame clones and is missing some. The sample yields about 190,000 clones, around 80% seen once. Material for sequencing was peripheral blood. These receptor sequences come from a woman aged 55 to 70 with COVID-19, enrolled during active disease.

V usage is TRBV29-1 and J usage is TRBJ2-5; no definite D call. There are 11 residues in the CDR3. Looked up from germline, CDR1 is SQVTM and CDR2 is ANQGSEA. The V and J ends lost 3 bases and 3 bases respectively, with 5 bases between them. The CDR3 sequence is CSVEPEETQYF. CDR3 nucleotide sequence: TGCAGCGTTGAGCCGGAAGAGACCCAGTACTTC.

This CDR3 is CASSIRTGHQPQHF. The CDR3 DNA follows: TGTGCCAGTAGTATAAGGACAGGGCATCAGCCCCAGCATTTT. The gene calls are TRBV19 and TRBJ1-5; the match to TRBD1 covers 8 bases. The germline V gene encodes CDR1 LNHDA and CDR2 SQIVND (reference sequence). Trimming removed 2 bases from V and 5 bases from J; junction bases left unmatched: 2. This CDR3 contains 14 residues.

This clone occurred a few times. The rearrangement uses TRBV18 and TRBJ2-2; possibly TRBD1 for D (5 bases). Germline V CDR1 and CDR2: KGHSH, LQKENI. Trimming took 5 bases from V and 6 from J, leaving 16 bases between them. The CDR3 runs to 15 residues. For the CDR3, the DNA is TGTGCCAGCTCAGCCTATGGCAGGGCTTCCGGGGAGCTGTTTTTT. Protein: CASSAYGRASGELFF.